One and the same sample provided the 29 T cell receptor beta chains below, sequenced in a study of blood T cell repertoires in COVID-19. Generated by immunoSEQ multiplex PCR, the TCRdb table keeps only in-frame clones and is missing some. In the table there are 300,000 to 350,000 clones, about nine tenths of which are singletons. Sequencing was done on a sample of peripheral blood. These receptors all come from a man between 18 and 29 years old with active or convalescent COVID-19.

This rearrangement joins TRBV14 to TRBJ1-2; 9 bases are shared with TRBD1. CDR1 SGHDN and CDR2 FVKESK come from the germline V gene. J lost 8 bases, V lost 0 bases, and 7 bases had no gene match. The CDR3 runs to 15 residues. CDR3 sequence reads: CASSQDFGTGNGYTF. In nucleotides, the CDR3 is TGTGCCAGCAGCCAAGATTTCGGGACAGGGAACGGCTACACCTTC.

The rearrangement links TRBV9 to TRBJ2-3; a weak D match, TRBD2 (6 bases). This CDR3 has 16 residues. The V end lost 4 bases, the J end lost 6 bases, and 21 bases lay between the germline ends. Germline V gives CDR1 SGDLS, CDR2 YYNGEE. The DNA for the CDR3 is TGTGCCAGCAGCCCCATGGGACGGACTACGTGGGATACGCAGTATTTT. Translated: CASSPMGRTTWDTQYF.

The V call is TRBV5-1, the J call TRBJ1-1; D call uncertain. Germline CDR1 and CDR2: SGHRS and YFSETQ. The CDR3 has 15 amino acids. Between the trimmed V and J ends, which lost 2 bases and 2 bases, there was a span of 13 bases. Here the CDR3 reads CASSLAPPRNTEAFF. DNA of the CDR3: TGCGCCAGCAGCTTAGCGCCACCGCGTAACACTGAAGCTTTCTTT.

This clone showed up just once. The chain has TRBV19 and TRBJ2-3; 8 bases agree with TRBD2. V shed 9 bases and J 2 bases; nucleotides not matched to a gene: 1. CDR1 and CDR2 (germline): LNHDA, SQIVND (reference sequence). This CDR3 contains 12 residues. CDR3 amino acids: CASGLATDTQYF. The CDR3 nucleotides read TGTGCCAGCGGACTAGCCACAGATACGCAGTATTTT.

The chain recombines TRBV19 with TRBJ1-6; D remains unclear. Germline CDR1 is LNHDA and CDR2 is SQIVND (reference sequence). Trimming stripped 6 bases from V and 10 bases from J, with 19 bases between. The CDR3 is 15 residues long. For the CDR3, the DNA is TGTGCCAGTAGGAGGGTGGACGGTGTGGGATCACCCCTCCACTTT. It specifies CASRRVDGVGSPLHF.

The V call is TRBV18, the J call TRBJ2-3; 8 nucleotides line up with TRBD2. CDR1 and CDR2 (germline): KGHSH, LQKENI. Unmatched junction bases numbered 8, after V lost 1 base and J lost 5 bases. There are 16 residues in the CDR3. In DNA, the CDR3 is TGTGCCAGCTCACCACAGAGTAGCGGGATCGGAGATACGCAGTATTTT. Its protein is CASSPQSSGIGDTQYF.

The rearrangement joins TRBV18 to TRBJ1-2, with TRBD1 matching over 8 bases. Germline loops: CDR1 KGHSH, CDR2 LQKENI. CDR3 length: 15 amino acids. V was pared by 2 bases and J by 4 bases, with 6 bases of the junction left unmatched. The CDR3 sequence: CASSPRTGSSYGYTF. The CDR3 region has the DNA TGTGCCAGCTCACCAAGGACAGGGAGTTCCTATGGCTACACCTTC.

The chain links TRBV7-9 to TRBJ2-7; D is undetermined. V lost 5 bases, J lost 3 bases, and 11 bases lay in between. Germline CDR1 SEHNR, CDR2 FQNEAQ (reference sequence). The CDR3 covers 13 residues. The CDR3 DNA follows: TGTGCCAGCAGCCCTCGTTCCAGCTACGAGCAGTACTTC. Translating it yields CASSPRSSYEQYF.

J is TRBJ2-7 and V is TRBV2, with TRBD2 matching 9 bases. Germline trimming cut 9 bases from V and 0 bases from J; bases unmatched to any gene: 3. Germline CDR1 is SNHLY and CDR2 is FYNNEI. The CDR3 loop spans 13 amino acids. The chain's CDR3 is CASGGGGSYEQYF. The CDR3 DNA follows: TGTGCCAGTGGCGGGGGGGGCTCCTACGAGCAGTACTTC.

The chain joins TRBV9 to TRBJ2-2, with 10 bases aligning to TRBD2. Germline V gene lookup returns CDR1 SGDLS and CDR2 YYNGEE. There are 15 residues in the CDR3. Germline trimming cut 3 bases from V and 1 base from J; bases unmatched to any gene: 0. The chain's CDR3 is CASSGTSGNTGELFF. The CDR3 region has the DNA TGTGCCAGCAGCGGGACTAGCGGGAACACCGGGGAGCTGTTTTTT.

This rearrangement joins TRBV2 to TRBJ2-1; 8 bases align to TRBD2. The J segment lost 0 bases and the V segment lost 10 bases, leaving 8 bases of the junction unmatched. The CDR3 spans 15 residues. From germline, CDR1 is SNHLY and CDR2 FYNNEI. CDR3 in DNA: TGTGCCACCCGTAGCGGGGTCAGCTCCTACAATGAGCAGTTCTTC. This codes for CATRSGVSSYNEQFF.

The genes are TRBV7-8 and TRBJ1-5, with D perhaps TRBD1 (5 bases). Germline values: CDR1 SGHVS, CDR2 FQNEAQ. The CDR3 covers 13 residues. Trimming took off 5 bases at V and 4 bases at J, with 9 bases between the two ends. CDR3 residues: CASSAGGNQPQHF. In DNA form, the CDR3 reads TGTGCCAGCAGCGCCGGGGGAAATCAGCCCCAGCATTTT. The entire variable domain, with the rest obtained from reference TRBV7-8 and TRBJ1-5, is as follows: GAGVSQSPRYKVAKRGQDVALRCDPISGHVSLFWYQQALGQGPEFLTYFQNEAQLDKSGLPSDRFFAERPEGSVSTLKIQRTQQEDSAVYLCASSAGGNQPQHFGDGTRLSIL.

This clone came up a few times. The V gene is TRBV11-1, the J gene TRBJ1-5, with D possibly being TRBD1 (6 bases). V dropped 3 bases and J dropped 6 bases, with 9 bases sitting between them. The CDR3 sequence is 13 residues long. Germline CDR1 is SGHAT and CDR2 is FQDESV (reference sequence). The CDR3 DNA follows: TGTGCCAGCAGCTTGGGGGCACGTCAGCCCCAGCATTTT. Translating it yields CASSLGARQPQHF.

The gene calls are TRBV11-3 and TRBJ2-1; TRBD2 matches at 7 bases. Germline V gene lookup returns CDR1 SGHNT and CDR2 YENEEA. This CDR3 spans 14 amino acids. V shed 0 bases and J 8 bases; nucleotides not matched to a gene: 4. This CDR3 reads CASSLDGGEDEQFF. The DNA for the CDR3 is TGTGCCAGCAGCTTAGATGGGGGGGAGGATGAGCAGTTCTTC. The full variable domain, with the rest looked up from reference TRBV11-3 and TRBJ2-1, is EAGVVQSPRYKIIEKKQPVAFWCNPISGHNTLYWYLQNLGQGPELLIRYENEEAVDDSQLPKDRFSAERLKGVDSTLKIQPAELGDSAVYLCASSLDGGEDEQFFGPGTRLTVL.

The V and J genes are TRBV7-8 and TRBJ1-5, with D unresolved. CDR1 is SGHVS, CDR2 FQNEAQ, per germline. Deletions cut 0 bases from V and 0 bases from J, with 15 bases between. The CDR3 length is 18 residues. The CDR3 region has the DNA TGTGCCAGCAGCTTAGCGGCTCAGTTCCCTCTTAGCAATCAGCCCCAGCATTTT. Protein product: CASSLAAQFPLSNQPQHF.

The chain employs TRBV24-1 and TRBJ2-3; weak D call: TRBD1 (6 bases). The CDR3 runs to 13 residues. The V gene's germline CDR1 is KGHDR and CDR2 SFDVKD. V was cut by 4 bases and J by 5 bases, with 9 bases left in between. Here the CDR3 reads CATSETGRDTQYF. In DNA form, the CDR3 reads TGTGCCACCAGTGAAACAGGGCGAGATACGCAGTATTTT.

The gene calls are TRBV7-3 and TRBJ2-1; tentative D call: TRBD2 (5 bases). Looked up from germline, CDR1 is SGHTA and CDR2 is FQGTGA. The CDR3 totals 14 residues. V lost 5 bases, J lost 10 bases, and 18 bases lay in between. CDR3 region: CASSTKDWSGEQFF. The CDR3 region has the DNA TGTGCCAGCAGCACGAAGGACTGGTCTGGGGAGCAGTTCTTC. Using reference TRBV7-3 and TRBJ2-1 for the parts outside the CDR3, the full variable domain is GAGVSQTPSNKVTEKGKYVELRCDPISGHTALYWYRQSLGQGPEFLIYFQGTGAADDSGLPNDRFFAVRPEGSVSTLKIQRTERGDSAVYLCASSTKDWSGEQFFGPGTRLTVL.

This clone showed up many times. V gene TRBV4-1 combines with J gene TRBJ1-5; D remains ambiguous. V was clipped by 1 base and J by 7 bases, with 11 bases between them. Per the germline V gene, CDR1 is MGHRA and CDR2 is YSYEKL. The CDR3 sequence is 14 residues long. The CDR3 region has the DNA TGCGCCAGCAGCCAAGGGAGGGATCGGCAGCCCCAGCATTTT. Translated: CASSQGRDRQPQHF.

The chain has TRBV5-1 and TRBJ2-7, with TRBD2 matching 10 bases. Germline-derived CDR1 and CDR2 are SGHRS and YFSETQ. V lost 4 bases and J lost 7; bases outside the gene matches: 11. This CDR3 is 15 amino acids long. The CDR3 region is CASSPTLASGGEQYF. CDR3 nucleotides: TGCGCCAGCAGCCCCACGCTGGCTAGCGGGGGTGAGCAGTACTTC. The full variable domain, rest sourced from reference TRBV5-1 and TRBJ2-7, is KAGVTQTPRYLIKTRGQQVTLSCSPISGHRSVSWYQQTPGQGLQFLFEYFSETQRNKGNFPGRFSGRQFSNSRSEMNVSTLELGDSALYLCASSPTLASGGEQYFGPGTRLTVT.

The chain is built from TRBV28 and TRBJ2-5; tentative D call: TRBD1 (5 bases). Deletions cut 4 bases from V and 4 bases from J, with 19 bases between. CDR3 length: 16 residues. Per the germline V gene, CDR1 is MDHEN and CDR2 is SYDVKM. The CDR3 sequence: CASSSSRAGQRETQYF. CDR3 in DNA: TGTGCCAGCAGTTCATCCAGGGCTGGCCAAAGAGAGACCCAGTACTTC.

This clone was seen only a few times. The CDR3 loop is CASSVTDNEQFF. The CDR3 nucleotides are TGTGCCAGCAGCGTTACAGACAATGAGCAGTTCTTC. The V gene is TRBV9, the J gene TRBJ2-1; D is ambiguous. The V end was cut by 2 bases, the J end by 5 bases, with 5 bases between. Germline values: CDR1 SGDLS, CDR2 YYNGEE. There are 12 residues in the CDR3.

The chain has TRBV5-1 and TRBJ2-5; tentatively, D is TRBD2 (5 bases). CDR1 is SGHRS and CDR2 is YFSETQ in the germline V gene. The CDR3 sequence is 11 residues long. Between the trimmed V and J ends, which lost 5 bases and 5 bases, there was a span of 7 bases. Here the CDR3 reads CASSRGETQYF. CDR3 sequence (DNA): TGCGCCAGCAGTCGAGGGGAGACCCAGTACTTC.

This clone came up once. The chain joins TRBV6-5 to TRBJ2-7; D is unresolved. With 0 bases removed from V and 6 bases from J, the gap between germline ends came to 9 bases. The CDR3 contains 13 residues. Per the germline V gene, CDR1 is MNHEY and CDR2 is SVGAGI. The CDR3 nucleotides read TGTGCCAGCAGTTACTCGAGAGAGAGCGAGCAGTACTTC. The encoded protein is CASSYSRESEQYF.

This clone has just one count. The genes are TRBV7-6 and TRBJ2-6; the match to TRBD1 covers 7 bases. This CDR3 is built from 17 residues. Germline CDR1 is SGHVS and CDR2 is FNYEAQ. J lost 2 bases, V lost 5 bases, and 9 bases had no gene match. CDR3 in DNA: TGTGCCAGCAGCCTAGGGACAGCCAGGGCTGGGGCCAACGTCCTGACTTTC. Its translation: CASSLGTARAGANVLTF.

Remarks on this clone: This same CDR3 is encoded by further DNA sequences in the sample. The rearrangement uses TRBV19 and TRBJ2-1; 11 nucleotides line up with TRBD2. The CDR3 length is 14 residues. The germline gives CDR1 LNHDA, CDR2 SQIVND (reference sequence). J lost 3 bases, V lost 7 bases, and 2 bases had no gene match. CDR3: CASKLAGVYNEQFF. Here the CDR3 DNA reads TGTGCCAGTAAACTAGCGGGAGTCTACAATGAGCAGTTCTTC.

This clone appeared once. The chain links TRBV7-9 to TRBJ2-3; a weak D match, TRBD1 (6 bases). CDR1 is SEHNR and CDR2 is FQNEAQ in the germline V gene (reference sequence). CDR3 length equals 15 residues. V was pared by 8 bases and J by 2 bases, with 17 bases between. The CDR3 region is CASARTDQNTDTQYF. The CDR3 coding sequence is TGTGCCAGCGCCAGGACAGACCAGAACACAGATACGCAGTATTTT.

The chain combines TRBV19 with TRBJ1-4, with a possible D match to TRBD1 (5 bases). The ends were cut back, 3 bases at V and 3 bases at J, with 8 bases in the middle. Germline loops: CDR1 LNHDA, CDR2 SQIVND (reference sequence). There are 14 residues in the CDR3. The CDR3 protein is CASSMGPANEKLFF. The DNA of the CDR3 is TGTGCCAGTAGTATGGGGCCCGCTAATGAAAAACTGTTTTTT. Variable domain in full (rest from reference TRBV19 and TRBJ1-4): DGGITQSPKYLFRKEGQNVTLSCEQNLNHDAMYWYRQDPGQGLRLIYYSQIVNDFQKGDIAEGYSVSREKKESFPLTVTSAQKNPTAFYLCASSMGPANEKLFFGSGTQLSVL.

This clone showed up just a few times. V and J are TRBV5-1 and TRBJ1-5, with D possibly being TRBD1 (6 bases). Germline V gene lookup returns CDR1 SGHRS and CDR2 YFSETQ. The length of the CDR3 is 14 residues. V lost 0 bases and J 4 bases, leaving 8 bases between the germline ends. Here the CDR3 DNA reads TGCGCCAGCAGCTTGGGGACAGAGAATCAGCCCCAGCATTTT. Its protein is CASSLGTENQPQHF.

The chain combines TRBV7-9 with TRBJ2-7; a weak D match, TRBD2 (6 bases). There are 13 residues in the CDR3. Germline V gives CDR1 SEHNR, CDR2 FQNEAQ (reference sequence). Trimming removed 6 bases at V and 2 bases at J, with 11 bases between. CDR3 nucleotides: TGTGCCAGCAGTCGGGACTTAACCTACGAGCAGTACTTC. As protein: CASSRDLTYEQYF.